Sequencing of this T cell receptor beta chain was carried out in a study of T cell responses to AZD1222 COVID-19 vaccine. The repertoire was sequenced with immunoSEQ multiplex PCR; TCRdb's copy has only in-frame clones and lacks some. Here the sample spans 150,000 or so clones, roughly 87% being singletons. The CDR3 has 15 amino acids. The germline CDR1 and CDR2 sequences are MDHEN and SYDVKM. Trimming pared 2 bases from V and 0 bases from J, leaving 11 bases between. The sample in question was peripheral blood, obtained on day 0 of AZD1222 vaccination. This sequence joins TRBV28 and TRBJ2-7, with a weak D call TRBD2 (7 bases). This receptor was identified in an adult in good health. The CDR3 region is CASSLERGGSYEQYF. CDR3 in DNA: TGTGCCAGCAGTTTAGAGAGGGGGGGCTCCTACGAGCAGTACTTC. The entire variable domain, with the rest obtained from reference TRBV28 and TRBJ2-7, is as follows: DVKVTQSSRYLVKRTGEKVFLECVQDMDHENMFWYRQDPGLGLRLIYFSYDVKMKEKGDIPEGYSVSREKKERFSLILESASTNQTSMYLCASSLERGGSYEQYFGPGTRLTVT.